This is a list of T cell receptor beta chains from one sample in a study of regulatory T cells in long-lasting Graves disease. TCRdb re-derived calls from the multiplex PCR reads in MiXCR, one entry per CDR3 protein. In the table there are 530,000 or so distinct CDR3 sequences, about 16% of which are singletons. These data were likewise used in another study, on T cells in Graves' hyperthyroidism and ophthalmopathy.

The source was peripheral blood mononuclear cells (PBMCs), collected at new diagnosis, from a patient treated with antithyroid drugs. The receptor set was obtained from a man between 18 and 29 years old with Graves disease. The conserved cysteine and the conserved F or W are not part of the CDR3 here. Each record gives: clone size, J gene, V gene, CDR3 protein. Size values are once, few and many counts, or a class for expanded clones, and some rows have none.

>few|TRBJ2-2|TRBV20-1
SARDSRGGNTGELF
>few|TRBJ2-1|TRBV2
ASGLFGDEQF
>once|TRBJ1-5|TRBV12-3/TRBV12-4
ASSLTWKGGQPQH
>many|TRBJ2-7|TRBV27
ASSPPGLEGHEQY
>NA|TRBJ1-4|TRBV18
ASSPTSLGEKLF
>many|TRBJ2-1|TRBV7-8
ASSGTSGTYNEQF
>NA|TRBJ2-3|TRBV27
ASSYLPLDADTQY
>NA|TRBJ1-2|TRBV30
AWSRNQSPGQASLKWGYT
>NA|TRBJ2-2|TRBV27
ASSFDRMAGELF
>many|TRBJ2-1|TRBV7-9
ASSLHRLDNEQF
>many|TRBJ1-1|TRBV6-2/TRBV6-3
ASSDRAPNTEAF
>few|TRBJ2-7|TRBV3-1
ASSQVSAGGTGQY
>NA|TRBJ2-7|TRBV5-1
ASSSTAGGSYEQY
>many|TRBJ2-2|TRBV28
ASSLQNTGELF
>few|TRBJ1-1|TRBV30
AWSVFSNTEAF
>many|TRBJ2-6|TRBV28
ASSLGGSGAEDLT
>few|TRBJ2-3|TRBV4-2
ASSLSRAGGGDTQY
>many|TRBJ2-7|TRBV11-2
ASSLGRGSSYEQY
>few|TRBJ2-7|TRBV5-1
ASSSLGTSGSGVPEQY
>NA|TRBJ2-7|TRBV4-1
ASSQTGTSGRRY
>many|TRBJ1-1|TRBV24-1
ATSEPGGTEAF
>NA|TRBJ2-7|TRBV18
ASSPQDVTYEQY
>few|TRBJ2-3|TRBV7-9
ASSSLAGSSTDTQY
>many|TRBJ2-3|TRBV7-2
ASSLTPLSGLAGVWTDTQY
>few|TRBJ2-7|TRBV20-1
SAPTGGTAILQQY
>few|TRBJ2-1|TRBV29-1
SVLPDTSYNEQF
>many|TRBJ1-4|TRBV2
ASSFGLGNYEKLF
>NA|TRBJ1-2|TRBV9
ASSVGGGTYGYT
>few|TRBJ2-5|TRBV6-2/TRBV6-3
ASSEGAGAGETQY
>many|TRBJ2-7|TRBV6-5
ASSYSAGTSGRGSYEQY
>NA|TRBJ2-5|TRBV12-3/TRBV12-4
ASRWDRGSLETQY
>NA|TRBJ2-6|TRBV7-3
ASRTGAGANVLT
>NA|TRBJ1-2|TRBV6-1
ASTSTANYGYT
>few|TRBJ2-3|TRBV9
ASSVVERLGNGDTQY
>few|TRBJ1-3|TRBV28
ASSPYSFGNTIY
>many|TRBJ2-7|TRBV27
ASPREQY
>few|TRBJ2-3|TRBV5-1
ASSLGQTSDTQY
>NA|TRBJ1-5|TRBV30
AWNLQGALQPQH
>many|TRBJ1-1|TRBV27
ASSLPGGSEAF
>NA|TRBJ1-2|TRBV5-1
ASSAGTGGKYGYT
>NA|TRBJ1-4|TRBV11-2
AVWGGPLANEKLF
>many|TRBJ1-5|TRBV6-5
ASSYSGSNQPQH
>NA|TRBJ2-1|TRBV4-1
ASSQDGRSYNEQF
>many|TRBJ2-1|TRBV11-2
ASSLTAGESYNEQF
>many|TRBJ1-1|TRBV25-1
ASKGRGTEAF